This T cell receptor (beta chain) came from a study of cytomegalovirus exposure and HLA in healthy donors. As to this clone: Its antigen is undetermined.

The PCR employed 60 Vbeta primers together with 13 Jbeta primers. Profiling relied on immunoSEQ multiplex PCR, and the TCRdb table lists in-frame clones only, not all of them. The data contain some 200,000 clones, roughly 80% of them singletons. Findings and limits, study-wide: At a 0.05 false discovery rate, a later analysis found 16,951 TCR beta sequences to be associated with HLA alleles.

V lost 1 base to trimming and J lost 0 bases, with 7 bases between them. Germline V gene lookup returns CDR1 LGHNT and CDR2 FRNRAP. The CDR3 length is 14 residues. This clonotype was obtained from a boy aged 5-17 years in good health and CMV-seronegative. Sequencing was performed on PBMCs. V is TRBV12-5 and J is TRBJ2-7; no firm D call. Here the CDR3 DNA reads TGTGCTAGTGGTTTGGATTCAAACTCCTACGAGCAGTACTTC. Translated: CASGLDSNSYEQYF.